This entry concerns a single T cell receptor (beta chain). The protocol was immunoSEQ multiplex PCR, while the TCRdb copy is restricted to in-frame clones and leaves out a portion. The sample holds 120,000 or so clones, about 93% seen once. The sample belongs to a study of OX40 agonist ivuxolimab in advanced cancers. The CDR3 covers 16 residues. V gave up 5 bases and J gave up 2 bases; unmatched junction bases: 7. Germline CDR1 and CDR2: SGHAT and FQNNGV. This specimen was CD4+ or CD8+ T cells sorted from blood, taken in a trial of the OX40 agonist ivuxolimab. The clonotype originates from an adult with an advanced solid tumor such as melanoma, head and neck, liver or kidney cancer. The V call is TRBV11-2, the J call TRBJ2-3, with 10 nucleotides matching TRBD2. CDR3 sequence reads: CASSLAAGGLTDTQYF. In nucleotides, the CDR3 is TGTGCCAGCAGCCTGGCAGCGGGAGGGCTCACAGATACGCAGTATTTT.